The clone carrying this T cell receptor (beta chain) appeared once. There are 17 residues in the CDR3. Trimming took 1 base from V and 3 from J; bases not matched to a gene: 12. Study processing details: Estimation of nucleated cell counts was performed using reference gene primer amplification. Clones were sequenced by immunoSEQ multiplex PCR, and TCRdb holds only the in-frame ones, with some missing. For V, J and clone size, that table is used; D and trimming come from the DNA. The repertoire consists of some 220,000 clones, with about 85% occurring once and the leading ten covering 18%. This sample was taken from a study of blood T cell repertoires in COVID-19. Overall study context: In each case, the material was cDNA or gDNA derived from T cells, B-cell-depleted T cells, or PBMCs.

This chain joins TRBV5-3 and TRBJ2-5, with 7 bases matching TRBD1. TRBV5-3 is filed as an ORF, its function uncertain. Sample: peripheral blood. This receptor was obtained from a woman aged 80 or older with active or convalescent COVID-19. The CDR3 reads CARSLHTGESDKETQYF. In DNA, the CDR3 is TGTGCCAGAAGCTTGCATACAGGGGAAAGCGACAAAGAGACCCAGTACTTC.